These 24 T cell receptor beta chains share one sample of origin, sequenced in a study of cytomegalovirus exposure and HLA in healthy donors. PCR involved 60 Vbeta and 13 Jbeta primers. The table came from immunoSEQ multiplex PCR; TCRdb's copy has only in-frame clones and leaves some out. Among under 110,000 clones listed, roughly 80% were seen once. The sequencing input was PBMCs. These receptors all come from a man in his forties in good health and CMV-seronegative.

This clone came up once. The V and J genes are TRBV5-1 and TRBJ2-1; TRBD2 matches 9 bases. After removal of 0 bases from V and 7 bases from J, the junction contained 8 bases not matched to a gene. The CDR3 has 16 amino acids. Germline CDR1 and CDR2: SGHRS and YFSETQ. The CDR3, as DNA: TGCGCCAGCAGCTTGGTCGGGGCTAGCGGGGATAATGAGCAGTTCTTC. Its translation: CASSLVGASGDNEQFF.

J is TRBJ1-5 and V is TRBV19; possible D gene TRBD1, 5 bases. The CDR3 runs to 12 residues. Germline V CDR1 and CDR2: LNHDA, SQIVND (reference sequence). The V and J ends lost 8 bases and 3 bases respectively, with 8 bases between them. The CDR3 DNA reads as TGTGCCAGTGGGGCATACAATCAGCCCCAGCATTTT. Translated, it gives CASGAYNQPQHF.

This chain connects TRBV7-9 to TRBJ2-5; 9 positions match TRBD1. This CDR3 comprises 15 residues. The germline V gene has CDR1 SEHNR and CDR2 FQNEAQ (reference sequence). V lost 2 bases, J lost 4 bases, and 5 bases stayed unmatched. CDR3 sequence (DNA): TGTGCCAGCAGCTTATTAGGGACAGGGATAGAGACCCAGTACTTC. Translated: CASSLLGTGIETQYF.

This clone was seen only a few times. The chain joins TRBV6-4 to TRBJ1-3; 9 bases match TRBD1. The CDR3 has 16 amino acids. Trimming removed 0 bases from V and 6 bases from J; junction bases left unmatched: 6. CDR1 MRHNA and CDR2 SNTAGT come from the germline V gene. CDR3 sequence reads: CASSDSRGTGKNTIYF. CDR3 bases: TGTGCCAGCAGTGACTCGAGAGGGACAGGGAAAAACACCATATATTTT.

This chain joins TRBV10-3 and TRBJ2-1; 8 nucleotides match TRBD2. V lost 10 bases, J lost 8 bases, and 22 bases stayed unmatched. Germline CDR1 is ENHRY and CDR2 is SYGVKD. The CDR3 has 17 amino acids. CDR3 in amino acids: CATTAGIGGAFGDEQFF. CDR3 sequence (DNA): TGTGCCACAACCGCAGGGATCGGGGGGGCTTTTGGCGATGAGCAGTTCTTC.

V gene TRBV4-2 combines with J gene TRBJ2-5, with a possible D match to TRBD2 (6 bases). V dropped 0 bases and J dropped 7 bases, with 6 bases sitting between them. Germline-derived CDR1 and CDR2 are LGHNA and YNFKEQ. The CDR3 is 12 residues long. The CDR3 here is CASSQEGGTQYF. The CDR3 coding sequence is TGTGCCAGCAGCCAAGAGGGGGGGACCCAGTACTTC.

In the case of this clone: At one end, the junction sequence differs from germline, possibly due to a read error. The chain uses TRBV7-9 and TRBJ2-7; D gene unclear. Germline values: CDR1 SEHNR, CDR2 FQNEAQ (reference sequence). This CDR3 has 15 residues. The CDR3 bases are TGTTCCAGCAGCTTAGCTTTGACTGGATCCTACGAGCAGTACTTC. Its translation: CSSSLALTGSYEQYF.

The rearrangement uses TRBV14 and TRBJ1-2, with no clear D. Germline assignment: CDR1 SGHDN and CDR2 FVKESK. Trimming took off 6 bases at V and 8 bases at J, with 16 bases between the two ends. The CDR3 is 13 residues long. CDR3 nucleotides: TGTGCCAGCAGTCTCGGGCAAACGGGGGGCTACACCTTC. It encodes CASSLGQTGGYTF. Together with reference TRBV14 and TRBJ1-2, the CDR3 gives the full variable domain: EAGVTQFPSHSVIEKGQTVTLRCDPISGHDNLYWYRRVMGKEIKFLLHFVKESKQDESGMPNNRFLAERTGGTYSTLKVQPAELEDSGVYFCASSLGQTGGYTFGSGTRLTVV.

V and J are TRBV19 and TRBJ2-7, with D uncertain. This CDR3 spans 11 amino acids. CDR1 is LNHDA, CDR2 SQIVND, per germline (reference sequence). DNA for the CDR3: TGTGCCAGCTCGAGCTCCTACGAGCAATACGTC. This sequence encodes CASSSSYEQYV.

This chain links TRBV5-1 with TRBJ2-1, with 7 bases fitting TRBD2. This CDR3 contains 15 residues. With 0 bases clipped from V and 2 bases from J, the junction kept 2 bases outside the gene matches. The germline V gene encodes CDR1 SGHRS and CDR2 YFSETQ. CDR3 sequence reads: CASSLAGGAYNEQFF. DNA of the CDR3: TGCGCCAGCAGCTTGGCTGGGGGGGCCTACAATGAGCAGTTCTTC.

The rearrangement uses TRBV5-1 and TRBJ2-3, with D perhaps matching TRBD1 (6 bases). The CDR3 runs to 14 residues. V gave up 4 bases and J gave up 4 bases, with 13 bases separating them. In germline, CDR1 is SGHRS, CDR2 YFSETQ. The CDR3 DNA reads as TGCGCCAGCAGCCCTCCCAGGGGCTCAGATACGCAGTATTTT. Its translation is CASSPPRGSDTQYF. The full variable domain, completed using reference TRBV5-1 and TRBJ2-3, is KAGVTQTPRYLIKTRGQQVTLSCSPISGHRSVSWYQQTPGQGLQFLFEYFSETQRNKGNFPGRFSGRQFSNSRSEMNVSTLELGDSALYLCASSPPRGSDTQYFGPGTRLTVL.

The genes are TRBV6-1 and TRBJ2-3; TRBD2 is a possible D gene (5 bases). The CDR3 contains 15 residues. Germline-derived CDR1 and CDR2 are MNHNS and SASEGT. V lost 1 base to trimming and J lost 6 bases, with 14 bases between them. The CDR3 region is CASSEVEGLRDTQYF. CDR3 nucleotides: TGTGCCAGCAGTGAAGTAGAGGGCCTGAGGGATACGCAGTATTTT.

The chain is built from TRBV11-2 and TRBJ1-4; TRBD1 agrees at 8 bases. J was trimmed by 0 bases and V by 5 bases; bases with no gene match: 5. In germline, CDR1 is SGHAT, CDR2 FQNNGV. The CDR3 spans 16 residues. CDR3: CASSPGQETTNEKLFF. As DNA, the CDR3 is TGTGCCAGCAGCCCGGGACAGGAAACAACTAATGAAAAACTGTTTTTT.

This clone was seen only once. V is TRBV5-4 and J is TRBJ1-3, with D possibly being TRBD1 (6 bases). The CDR3 spans 15 residues. V was clipped by 4 bases and J by 0 bases, with 11 bases between them. The germline V gene has CDR1 SGHNT and CDR2 YYREEE (reference sequence). Here the CDR3 reads CASSPGTSSGNTIYF. The CDR3 nucleotides read TGTGCCAGCAGCCCCGGGACAAGCTCTGGAAACACCATATATTTT.

The chain links TRBV7-6 to TRBJ2-3; D is perhaps TRBD1 (6 bases). The ends were cut back, 1 base at V and 3 bases at J, with 17 bases in the middle. The CDR3 runs 17 residues. CDR1 and CDR2 (germline): SGHVS, FNYEAQ. CDR3 sequence reads: CASSLVGGVDRTDTQYF. In nucleotides, the CDR3 is TGTGCCAGCAGCTTAGTTGGGGGCGTTGATAGGACAGATACGCAGTATTTT.

This clone was detected only once. This chain links TRBV5-1 with TRBJ2-5, with TRBD1 matching over 7 bases. The CDR3 is made up of 16 amino acids. Losses at the gene ends were 1 base for V and 5 bases for J; bases not matched to a gene: 11. Germline CDR1 reads SGHRS; CDR2 reads YFSETQ. CDR3 DNA sequence: TGCGCCAGCAGCTTGAGCGTCAGGGGGAAAGCCGAGACCCAGTACTTC. It specifies CASSLSVRGKAETQYF.

The chain combines TRBV5-4 with TRBJ2-1; 7 nucleotides agree with TRBD1. The CDR3 totals 15 residues. Looked up from germline, CDR1 is SGHNT and CDR2 is YYREEE (reference sequence). Losses at the gene ends were 0 bases for V and 4 bases for J; bases not matched to a gene: 4. CDR3 in amino acids: CASSLGDSLYNEQFF. CDR3 nucleotide sequence: TGTGCCAGCAGCTTGGGGGACAGCTTATACAATGAGCAGTTCTTC.

This clone was detected only a few times. The chain joins TRBV19 to TRBJ2-7; 8 bases fit TRBD2. This CDR3 region has 15 residues. The V and J ends lost 4 bases and 0 bases, in that order; junction bases with no gene match: 5. Germline V CDR1 and CDR2: LNHDA, SQIVND (reference sequence). The CDR3 here is CASSRTGTSSYEQYF. The CDR3 region has the DNA TGTGCCAGTAGTAGAACCGGGACTAGCTCCTACGAGCAGTACTTC.

The chain carries TRBV6-1 and TRBJ1-1, with a possible D match to TRBD1 (6 bases). Trimming took off 0 bases at V and 11 bases at J, with 16 bases between the two ends. This CDR3 comprises 14 residues. Germline V gives CDR1 MNHNS, CDR2 SASEGT. The CDR3 DNA follows: TGTGCCAGCAGTGAAGCCGCCACCAGGGGCATGGCTTTCTTT. Translation: CASSEAATRGMAFF.

This clone appeared a few times. V gene TRBV5-6 combines with J gene TRBJ1-2; D perhaps matches TRBD1 (6 bases). The V end lost 0 bases, the J end lost 8 bases, and 11 bases lay between the germline ends. The CDR3 sequence is 13 residues long. Germline loops: CDR1 SGHDT, CDR2 YYEEEE. CDR3 nucleotide sequence: TGTGCCAGCAGCTTGGACAGGGTAGGGGGCTACACCTTC. Its protein product is CASSLDRVGGYTF.

The genes are TRBV19 and TRBJ1-5, with D perhaps matching TRBD1 (5 bases). Trimming took 6 bases from V and 6 from J, leaving 9 bases between them. CDR3 size: 12 residues. Per germline, CDR1 LNHDA and CDR2 SQIVND (reference sequence). CDR3: CASRDNTQPQHF. The CDR3 DNA reads TGTGCCAGTAGGGACAATACTCAGCCCCAGCATTTT.

In its sample, this clone ranks as medium-sized (0.01 to 0.1%). The chain combines TRBV6-5 with TRBJ1-1; D remains unclear. The CDR3 has 13 residues. The germline V gene has CDR1 MNHEY and CDR2 SVGAGI. V lost 6 bases and J lost 1, with 9 bases in between. The chain's CDR3 is CASRVTENTEAFF. DNA for the CDR3: TGTGCCAGCAGGGTCACAGAGAACACTGAAGCTTTCTTT.

The chain carries TRBV15 and TRBJ1-4; D unclear. Germline values: CDR1 LNHNV, CDR2 YYDKDF (reference sequence). This CDR3 contains 15 residues. V lost 3 bases to trimming and J lost 8 bases, with 16 bases between them. CDR3 nucleotides: TGTGCCACCAGCAGTCCCGTTTCGGGTGGGGAAAAACTGTTTTTT. It yields the protein CATSSPVSGGEKLFF.

This clone has only a few counts. The V and J genes are TRBV6-6 and TRBJ1-3, with TRBD1 identical over 9 bases. J gave up 14 bases and V 6 bases, and 8 bases lay outside the gene matches. CDR3 size: 12 residues. Germline V gene data show CDR1 as MNHNY and CDR2 as SVGAGI (reference sequence). The CDR3: CASSRTGTGLYF. The DNA for the CDR3 is TGTGCCAGCAGCCGAACCGGGACAGGGTTATATTTT.